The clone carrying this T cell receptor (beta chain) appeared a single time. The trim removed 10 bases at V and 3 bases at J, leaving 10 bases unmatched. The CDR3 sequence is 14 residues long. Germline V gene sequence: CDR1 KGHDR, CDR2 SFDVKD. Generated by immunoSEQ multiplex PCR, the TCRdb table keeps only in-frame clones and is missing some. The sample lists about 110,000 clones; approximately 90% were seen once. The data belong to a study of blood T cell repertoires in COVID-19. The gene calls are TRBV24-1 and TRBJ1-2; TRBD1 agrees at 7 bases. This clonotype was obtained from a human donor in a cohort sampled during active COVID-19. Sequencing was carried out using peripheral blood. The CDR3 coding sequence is TGTGCCACTGCGGGAGGGGGCGCGGACTATGGCTACACCTTC. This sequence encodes CATAGGGADYGYTF.